The clone carrying this TCR beta chain was detected a few times. Clones were sequenced by immunoSEQ multiplex PCR, and TCRdb holds only the in-frame ones, with some missing. The sample comprises 55,000 to 60,000 clones, roughly 83% of which are singletons, and about a sixth rests with the top ten. The data originate from a study of blood T cell repertoires in COVID-19. CDR3 size: 14 residues. Germline V gives CDR1 SGHRS, CDR2 YFSETQ. V lost 5 bases to trimming and J lost 4 bases, with 12 bases between them. The V call is TRBV5-1, the J call TRBJ2-2; tentative D call: TRBD1 (6 bases). This TCR came from a man aged 65 to 79 with active COVID-19. The sample was peripheral blood. The CDR3 region has the DNA TGCGCCAGCAGAAGCACAGGGACCACCGGGGAGCTGTTTTTT. This sequence encodes CASRSTGTTGELFF. Supplemented by reference TRBV5-1 and TRBJ2-2, the full variable domain reads KAGVTQTPRYLIKTRGQQVTLSCSPISGHRSVSWYQQTPGQGLQFLFEYFSETQRNKGNFPGRFSGRQFSNSRSEMNVSTLELGDSALYLCASRSTGTTGELFFGEGSRLTVL.